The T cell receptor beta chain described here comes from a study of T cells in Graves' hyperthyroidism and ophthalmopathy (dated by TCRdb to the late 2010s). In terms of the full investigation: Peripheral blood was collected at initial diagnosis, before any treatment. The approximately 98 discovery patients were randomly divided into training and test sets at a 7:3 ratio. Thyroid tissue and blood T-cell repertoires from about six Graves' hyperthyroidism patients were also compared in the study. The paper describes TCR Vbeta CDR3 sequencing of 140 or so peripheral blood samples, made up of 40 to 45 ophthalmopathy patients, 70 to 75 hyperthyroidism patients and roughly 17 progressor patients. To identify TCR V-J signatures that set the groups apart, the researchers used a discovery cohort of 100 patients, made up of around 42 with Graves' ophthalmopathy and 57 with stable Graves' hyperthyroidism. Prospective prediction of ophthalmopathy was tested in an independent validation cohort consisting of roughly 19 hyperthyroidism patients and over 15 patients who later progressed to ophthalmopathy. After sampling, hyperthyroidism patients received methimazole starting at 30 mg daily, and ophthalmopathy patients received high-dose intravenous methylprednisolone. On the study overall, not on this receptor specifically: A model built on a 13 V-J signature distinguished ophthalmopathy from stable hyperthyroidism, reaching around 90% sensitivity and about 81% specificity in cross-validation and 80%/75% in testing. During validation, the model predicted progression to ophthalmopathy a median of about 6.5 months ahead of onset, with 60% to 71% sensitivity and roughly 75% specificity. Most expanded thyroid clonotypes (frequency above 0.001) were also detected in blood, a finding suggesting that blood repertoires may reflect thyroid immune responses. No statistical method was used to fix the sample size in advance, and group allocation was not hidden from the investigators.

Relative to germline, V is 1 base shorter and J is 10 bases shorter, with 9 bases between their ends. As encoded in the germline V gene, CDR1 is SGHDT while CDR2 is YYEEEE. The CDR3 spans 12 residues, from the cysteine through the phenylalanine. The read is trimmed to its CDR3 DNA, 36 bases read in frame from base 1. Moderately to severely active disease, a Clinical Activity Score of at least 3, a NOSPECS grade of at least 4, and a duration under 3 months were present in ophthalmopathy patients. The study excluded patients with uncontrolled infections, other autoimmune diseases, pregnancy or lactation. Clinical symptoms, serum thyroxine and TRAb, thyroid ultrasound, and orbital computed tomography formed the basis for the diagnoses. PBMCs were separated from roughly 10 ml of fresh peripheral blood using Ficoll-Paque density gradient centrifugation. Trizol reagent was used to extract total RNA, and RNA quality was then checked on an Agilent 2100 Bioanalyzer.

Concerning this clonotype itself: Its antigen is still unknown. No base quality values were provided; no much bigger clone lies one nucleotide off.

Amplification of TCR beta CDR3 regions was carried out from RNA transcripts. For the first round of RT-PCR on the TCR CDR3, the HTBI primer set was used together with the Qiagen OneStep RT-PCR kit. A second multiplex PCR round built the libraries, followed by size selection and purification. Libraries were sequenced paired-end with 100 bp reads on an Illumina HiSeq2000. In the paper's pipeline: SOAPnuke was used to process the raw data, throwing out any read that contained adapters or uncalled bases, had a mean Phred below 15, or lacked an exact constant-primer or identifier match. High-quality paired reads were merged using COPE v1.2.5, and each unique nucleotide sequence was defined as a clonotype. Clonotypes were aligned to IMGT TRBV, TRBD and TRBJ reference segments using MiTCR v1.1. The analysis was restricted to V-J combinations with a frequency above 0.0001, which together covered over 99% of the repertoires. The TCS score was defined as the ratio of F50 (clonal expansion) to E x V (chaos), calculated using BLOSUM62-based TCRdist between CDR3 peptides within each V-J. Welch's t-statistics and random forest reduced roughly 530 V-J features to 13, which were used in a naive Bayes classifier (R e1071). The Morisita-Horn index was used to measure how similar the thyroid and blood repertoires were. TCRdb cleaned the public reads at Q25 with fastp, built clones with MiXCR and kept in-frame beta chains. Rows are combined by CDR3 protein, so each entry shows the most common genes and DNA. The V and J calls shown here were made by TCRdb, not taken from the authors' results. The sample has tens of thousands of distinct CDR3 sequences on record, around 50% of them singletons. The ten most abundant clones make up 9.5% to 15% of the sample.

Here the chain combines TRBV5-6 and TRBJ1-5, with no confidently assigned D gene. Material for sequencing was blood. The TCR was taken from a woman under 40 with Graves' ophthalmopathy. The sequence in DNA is TGTGCCAGCAGCTTGCGCGGGAGACCCCAGCATTTT. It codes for CASSLRGRPQHF.